This TCR beta chain was sequenced in a study of shared clonotypes between healthy human individuals. CDR1 MGHRA and CDR2 YSYEKL come from the germline V gene. This CDR3 has 18 amino acids. V shed 3 bases and J 5 bases; nucleotides not matched to a gene: 9. Some clones are missing from TCRdb's copy, which holds only in-frame ones; the method was immunoSEQ multiplex PCR. The sample has roughly 2,300,000 clones; approximately 90% are singletons. Sequenced sample: naive CD4+ T cells from PBMCs. The subset here: CD45RA+ positively selected. This sequence joins TRBV4-1 and TRBJ2-5; 16 nucleotides match TRBD2. The TCR originated in a man between 18 and 29 years old in good health. Some clones in this sample may be carry-over from other donors' samples. The CDR3 bases are TGCGCCAGCAGCCAGGTGGGGACTAGCGGGAGGGTTCGGGAGACCCAGTACTTC. This encodes CASSQVGTSGRVRETQYF.